This is a list of T cell receptor beta chains from one sample in a study of blood T cell repertoires in COVID-19. Sequenced by immunoSEQ multiplex PCR; TCRdb stores in-frame clones only, minus some. The sample yields some 100,000 clones, 85% seen once. Sequenced sample: peripheral blood. The receptors come from a middle-aged man with active or convalescent COVID-19. Both conserved end residues are part of each CDR3. The D gene is left open where the match is weak. The listing skips clone size in some rows; elsewhere it reads once, few, many or a size class.

d_gene: -; abundance: few; j_gene: TRBJ1-2; v_gene: TRBV7-2; CDR3nt: TGTGCCAGCAGCTTAGTTCAAGGTCCTACAGATGGCTACACCTTC; CDR3aa: CASSLVQGPTDGYTF
d_gene: TRBD2; abundance: -; j_gene: TRBJ2-1; v_gene: TRBV5-8; CDR3nt: TGTGCCAGCAGCGCGGGACTAGCAGCGGGCAATGAGCAGTTCTTC; CDR3aa: CASSAGLAAGNEQFF
d_gene: -; abundance: -; j_gene: TRBJ1-4; v_gene: TRBV5-1; CDR3nt: TGCGCCAGCAGCTTGGCAAGATTAGGGGTTGGTGAAAAACTGTTTTTT; CDR3aa: CASSLARLGVGEKLFF
d_gene: TRBD2; abundance: -; j_gene: TRBJ2-1; v_gene: TRBV30; CDR3nt: TGTGCCTGGGGCGGGGGGAGCTCCTACAATGAGCAGTTCTTC; CDR3aa: CAWGGGSSYNEQFF
d_gene: TRBD1; abundance: -; j_gene: TRBJ2-2; v_gene: TRBV6-5; CDR3nt: TGTGCCAGCAGCACAGGGGGCCAGAACACCGGGGAGCTGTTTTTT; CDR3aa: CASSTGGQNTGELFF
d_gene: -; abundance: -; j_gene: TRBJ2-7; v_gene: TRBV18; CDR3nt: TGTGCCAGCTCACCACCGGGAGACGAGCAGTACTTC; CDR3aa: CASSPPGDEQYF
d_gene: -; abundance: -; j_gene: TRBJ2-2; v_gene: TRBV5-8; CDR3nt: TGTGCCAGCAGCTTGCACAGCTCGAACACCGGGGAGCTGTTTTTT; CDR3aa: CASSLHSSNTGELFF
d_gene: -; abundance: -; j_gene: TRBJ2-1; v_gene: TRBV5-4; CDR3nt: TGTGCCAGCAGCTTGACATTAGGGGTTCAGACCTACAATGAGCAGTTCTTC; CDR3aa: CASSLTLGVQTYNEQFF
d_gene: -; abundance: -; j_gene: TRBJ2-7; v_gene: TRBV12-5; CDR3nt: TGTGCTAGTGGGTACGGTCCACGCTACGAGCAGTACTTC; CDR3aa: CASGYGPRYEQYF
d_gene: TRBD1; abundance: -; j_gene: TRBJ2-7; v_gene: TRBV11-1; CDR3nt: TGTGCCAGCAGCTTAGGGGACAGGGGGCGAGAGCAGTACTTC; CDR3aa: CASSLGDRGREQYF
d_gene: -; abundance: -; j_gene: TRBJ1-6; v_gene: TRBV5-1; CDR3nt: TGCGCCAGCAGCCCTGACGGACTAAATTCACCCCTCCACTTT; CDR3aa: CASSPDGLNSPLHF
d_gene: TRBD1; abundance: -; j_gene: TRBJ1-1; v_gene: TRBV7-3; CDR3nt: TGTGCCAGCAGCTTAGGACAGGGGAACACTGAAGCTTTCTTT; CDR3aa: CASSLGQGNTEAFF
d_gene: -; abundance: once; j_gene: TRBJ1-4; v_gene: TRBV18; CDR3nt: TGTGCCAGCTCACAGGGGAACGGTGAAAAACTGTTTTTT; CDR3aa: CASSQGNGEKLFF
d_gene: TRBD2; abundance: -; j_gene: TRBJ2-3; v_gene: TRBV24-1; CDR3nt: TGTGCCACCAGTGGCTCGAAAGGGACTAGCGGGATCACAGATACGCAGTATTTT; CDR3aa: CATSGSKGTSGITDTQYF
d_gene: -; abundance: once; j_gene: TRBJ1-2; v_gene: TRBV27; CDR3nt: TGTGCCAGCAGTTCCAGGGCGGGGGGCTACACCTTC; CDR3aa: CASSSRAGGYTF
d_gene: -; abundance: -; j_gene: TRBJ2-1; v_gene: TRBV24-1; CDR3nt: TGTGCCACCAGTGATTTCGCGAGGGCTACCCCCTCCTACAATGAGCAGTTCTTC; CDR3aa: CATSDFARATPSYNEQFF
d_gene: TRBD1; abundance: -; j_gene: TRBJ2-7; v_gene: TRBV19; CDR3nt: TGTGCCAGTAGTCTACAGGGGAGCTACGAGCAGTACTTC; CDR3aa: CASSLQGSYEQYF
d_gene: TRBD2; abundance: -; j_gene: TRBJ2-1; v_gene: TRBV9; CDR3nt: TGTGCCAGCAGCCCCCGCGGTAGCGGGCCCTACAATGAGCAGTTCTTC; CDR3aa: CASSPRGSGPYNEQFF
d_gene: TRBD2; abundance: -; j_gene: TRBJ2-4; v_gene: TRBV7-9; CDR3nt: TGTGCCAGCAGCTTATTGGCTAGCGGGAGTGGGGACATTCAGTACTTC; CDR3aa: CASSLLASGSGDIQYF
d_gene: -; abundance: once; j_gene: TRBJ2-7; v_gene: TRBV12-5; CDR3nt: TGTGCTAGTGGTTTGAGAGCTGCCAACGAGCAGTACTTC; CDR3aa: CASGLRAANEQYF
d_gene: TRBD2; abundance: -; j_gene: TRBJ2-7; v_gene: TRBV6-5; CDR3nt: TGTGCCAGCATAGGGGACGGGACTAGAGGGCTCGAGCAGTACTTC; CDR3aa: CASIGDGTRGLEQYF
d_gene: -; abundance: -; j_gene: TRBJ2-3; v_gene: TRBV7-6; CDR3nt: TGTGCCAGCAGCTTATTGTCGGGAGAGGCAGATACGCAGTATTTT; CDR3aa: CASSLLSGEADTQYF
d_gene: -; abundance: -; j_gene: TRBJ1-2; v_gene: TRBV11-2; CDR3nt: TGTGCCAGCAGCGCAGGCGGGGTTGTAGGTAGCTACACCTTC; CDR3aa: CASSAGGVVGSYTF
d_gene: -; abundance: -; j_gene: TRBJ1-5; v_gene: TRBV6-5; CDR3nt: TGTGCCAGCACAGGGTTTGGCCAGCCCCAGCATTTT; CDR3aa: CASTGFGQPQHF
d_gene: TRBD2; abundance: -; j_gene: TRBJ2-5; v_gene: TRBV3-1/TRBV3-2; CDR3nt: TGTGCCAGCAGCCCCCAGCGGGGGACCCAGTACTTC; CDR3aa: CASSPQRGTQYF
d_gene: -; abundance: few; j_gene: TRBJ1-5; v_gene: TRBV6-2/TRBV6-3; CDR3nt: TGTGCCAGCAGTTCCGAATTCGGCGGGAGGGGGCAGCCCCAGCATTTT; CDR3aa: CASSSEFGGRGQPQHF
d_gene: TRBD1; abundance: few; j_gene: TRBJ2-7; v_gene: TRBV3-1/TRBV3-2; CDR3nt: TGTGCCAGCAGCCGCGGGACAGGGGGAGTTCGGGAGCAGTACTTC; CDR3aa: CASSRGTGGVREQYF
d_gene: TRBD1; abundance: few; j_gene: TRBJ2-7; v_gene: TRBV5-1; CDR3nt: TGCGCCAGCAGGGAAGGGACAGTTAGCTCCTACGAGCAGTACTTC; CDR3aa: CASREGTVSSYEQYF
d_gene: TRBD2; abundance: -; j_gene: TRBJ2-1; v_gene: TRBV7-3; CDR3nt: TGTGCCAGCAGCTTGGGACTAGCGAGTAACAATGAGCAGTTCTTC; CDR3aa: CASSLGLASNNEQFF
d_gene: TRBD2; abundance: -; j_gene: TRBJ2-5; v_gene: TRBV29-1; CDR3nt: TGCAGCGTTGGGGCTAGCGGCCAAGAGACCCAGTACTTC; CDR3aa: CSVGASGQETQYF
d_gene: TRBD1; abundance: once; j_gene: TRBJ1-6; v_gene: TRBV7-2; CDR3nt: TGTGCCAGCAGCTTATCACAGGGGGCGGATAATTCACCCCTCCACTTT; CDR3aa: CASSLSQGADNSPLHF
d_gene: TRBD1; abundance: many; j_gene: TRBJ1-1; v_gene: TRBV28; CDR3nt: TGTGCCAGCAGTAATCCGGGACAGGCGGTTCGGAACACTGAAGCTTTCTTT; CDR3aa: CASSNPGQAVRNTEAFF
d_gene: -; abundance: once; j_gene: TRBJ1-1; v_gene: TRBV7-9; CDR3nt: TGTGCCAGCAGTAAGTCGGGAAACACTGAAGCTTTCTTT; CDR3aa: CASSKSGNTEAFF
d_gene: -; abundance: -; j_gene: TRBJ2-5; v_gene: TRBV24-1; CDR3nt: TGTGCCACCGGGGCAGTCGCCCAAGAGACCCAGTACTTC; CDR3aa: CATGAVAQETQYF
d_gene: TRBD1; abundance: -; j_gene: TRBJ2-1; v_gene: TRBV28; CDR3nt: TGTGCCACCGGACAGGGATACAATGAGCAGTTCTTC; CDR3aa: CATGQGYNEQFF
d_gene: -; abundance: -; j_gene: TRBJ1-2; v_gene: TRBV24-1; CDR3nt: TGTGCCACCGGGATGGGAGGTGGCTACACCTTC; CDR3aa: CATGMGGGYTF
d_gene: TRBD2; abundance: -; j_gene: TRBJ2-7; v_gene: TRBV2; CDR3nt: TGTGCCAGCAGTGTGGGAGGGCTTGGGTACGAGCAGTACTTC; CDR3aa: CASSVGGLGYEQYF
d_gene: TRBD1; abundance: -; j_gene: TRBJ2-1; v_gene: TRBV24-1; CDR3nt: TGTGCCACCAGTGATTCCGGGACAGGGAGACGGAATGAGCAGTTCTTC; CDR3aa: CATSDSGTGRRNEQFF
d_gene: -; abundance: -; j_gene: TRBJ1-1; v_gene: TRBV19; CDR3nt: TGTGCCAGTAGTGCTCACAATGAAGCTTTCTTT; CDR3aa: CASSAHNEAFF
d_gene: -; abundance: -; j_gene: TRBJ1-1; v_gene: TRBV11-1; CDR3nt: TGTGCCAGCAGCTCCCAAATGAACACTGAAGCTTTCTTT; CDR3aa: CASSSQMNTEAFF
d_gene: TRBD1; abundance: -; j_gene: TRBJ1-6; v_gene: TRBV6-6; CDR3nt: TGTGCCAGCAGTCTCCGGACAGGGGCGAATAATTCACCCCTCCACTTT; CDR3aa: CASSLRTGANNSPLHF
d_gene: -; abundance: -; j_gene: TRBJ1-5; v_gene: TRBV7-9; CDR3nt: TGTGCCAGCAGCTTTGGGGCAGACAATCAGCCCCAGCATTTT; CDR3aa: CASSFGADNQPQHF